Reported below is one T cell receptor (beta chain). CDR1 and CDR2 (germline): SGHNT, YYREEE (reference sequence). This CDR3 contains 16 residues. The V gene lost 4 bases and the J gene lost 3 bases, with 19 bases spanning the gap. Data came from immunoSEQ multiplex PCR; TCRdb stores just in-frame clones and leaves some out. The repertoire holds 100,000 to 110,000 clones, approximately 89% seen once, with roughly 0.53% in the top ten. Enrollment shut out patients with autoimmune disease history or systemic immunosuppression. The data belong to a study of OX40 agonist ivuxolimab in advanced cancers. The source of this sequence is an adult with an advanced solid tumor such as melanoma, head and neck, liver or kidney cancer. The genes are TRBV5-4 and TRBJ1-2; D not certain. Sequencing was performed on CD4+ or CD8+ T cells sorted from blood, taken in a trial of the OX40 agonist ivuxolimab. The CDR3 reads CASSRQSLSVDYGYTF. CDR3 coding DNA: TGTGCCAGCAGCCGTCAGAGTTTAAGCGTTGACTATGGCTACACCTTC.